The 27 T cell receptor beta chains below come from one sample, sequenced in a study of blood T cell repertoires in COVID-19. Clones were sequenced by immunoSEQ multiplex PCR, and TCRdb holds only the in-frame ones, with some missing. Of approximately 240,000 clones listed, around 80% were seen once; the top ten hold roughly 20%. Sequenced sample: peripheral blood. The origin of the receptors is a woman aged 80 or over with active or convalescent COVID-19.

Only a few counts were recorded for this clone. CDR3 region: CASSRGWNTEAFF. CDR3 nucleotide sequence: TGTGCCAGCAGCCGAGGGTGGAACACTGAAGCTTTCTTT. The V call is TRBV11-2, the J call TRBJ1-1; D is uncertain. Germline V gene lookup returns CDR1 SGHAT and CDR2 FQNNGV. The germline V and J ends were trimmed by 5 bases and 1 base, with 8 bases remaining between them. The CDR3 runs 13 residues.

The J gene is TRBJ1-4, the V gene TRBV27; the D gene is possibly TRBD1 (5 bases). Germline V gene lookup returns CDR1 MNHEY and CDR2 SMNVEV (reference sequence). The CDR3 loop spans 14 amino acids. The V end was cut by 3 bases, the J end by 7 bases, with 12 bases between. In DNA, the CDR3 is TGTGCCAGCAGTTTGAGGCAGGGTGGTGAAAAACTGTTTTTT. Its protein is CASSLRQGGEKLFF. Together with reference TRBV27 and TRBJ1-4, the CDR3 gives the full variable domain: EAQVTQNPRYLITVTGKKLTVTCSQNMNHEYMSWYRQDPGLGLRQIYYSMNVEVTDKGDVPEGYKVSRKEKRNFPLILESPSPNQTSLYFCASSLRQGGEKLFFGSGTQLSVL.

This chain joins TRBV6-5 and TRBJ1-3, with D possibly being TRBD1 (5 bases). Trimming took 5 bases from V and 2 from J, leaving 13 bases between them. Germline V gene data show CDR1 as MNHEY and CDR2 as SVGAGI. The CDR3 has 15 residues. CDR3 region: CASSPAGRAGNTIYF. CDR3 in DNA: TGTGCCAGCAGTCCAGCAGGGAGGGCTGGAAACACCATATATTTT.

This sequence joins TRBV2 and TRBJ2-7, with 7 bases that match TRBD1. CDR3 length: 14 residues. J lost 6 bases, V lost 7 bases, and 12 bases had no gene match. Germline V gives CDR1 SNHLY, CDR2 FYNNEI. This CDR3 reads CASKTQGPLSEQYF. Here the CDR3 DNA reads TGTGCCAGCAAAACACAGGGGCCCCTAAGCGAGCAGTACTTC.

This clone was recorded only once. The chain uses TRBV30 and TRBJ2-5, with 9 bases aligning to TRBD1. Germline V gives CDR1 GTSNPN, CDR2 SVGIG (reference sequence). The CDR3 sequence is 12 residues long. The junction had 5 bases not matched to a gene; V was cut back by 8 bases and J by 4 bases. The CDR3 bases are TGTGCCCTGGGACAGGGTGGAGAGACCCAGTACTTC. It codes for CALGQGGETQYF.

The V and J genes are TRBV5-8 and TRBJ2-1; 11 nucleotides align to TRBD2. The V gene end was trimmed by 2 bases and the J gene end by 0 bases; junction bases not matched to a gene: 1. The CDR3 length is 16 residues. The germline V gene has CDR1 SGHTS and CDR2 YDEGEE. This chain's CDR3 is CASSFTSGSSYNEQFF. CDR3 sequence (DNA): TGTGCCAGCAGCTTTACTAGCGGGAGCTCCTACAATGAGCAGTTCTTC.

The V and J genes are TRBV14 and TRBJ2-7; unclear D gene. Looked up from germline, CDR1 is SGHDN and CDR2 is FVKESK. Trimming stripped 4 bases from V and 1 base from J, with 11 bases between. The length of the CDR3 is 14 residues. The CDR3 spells CASSRLGQSYEQYF. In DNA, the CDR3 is TGTGCCAGCAGCCGCCTTGGGCAGTCCTACGAGCAGTACTTC.

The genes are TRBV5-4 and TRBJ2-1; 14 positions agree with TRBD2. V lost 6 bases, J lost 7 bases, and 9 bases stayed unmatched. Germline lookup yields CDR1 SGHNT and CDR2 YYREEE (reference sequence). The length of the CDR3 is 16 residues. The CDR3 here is CASILTGTSGGNEQFF. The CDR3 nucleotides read TGTGCCAGCATCCTAACCGGGACTAGCGGGGGTAATGAGCAGTTCTTC.

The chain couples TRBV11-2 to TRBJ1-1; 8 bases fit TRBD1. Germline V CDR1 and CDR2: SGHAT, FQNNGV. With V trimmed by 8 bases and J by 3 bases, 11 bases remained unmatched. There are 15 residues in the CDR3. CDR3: CASRGAGGFDTEAFF. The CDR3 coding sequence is TGTGCCAGCCGTGGGGCAGGGGGCTTTGACACTGAAGCTTTCTTT.

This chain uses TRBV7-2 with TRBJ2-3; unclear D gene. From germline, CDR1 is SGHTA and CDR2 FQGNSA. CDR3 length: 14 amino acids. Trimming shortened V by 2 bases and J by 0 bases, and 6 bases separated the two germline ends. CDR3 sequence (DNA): TGTGCCAGCAGCTTAAGTCAGAGCACAGATACGCAGTATTTT. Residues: CASSLSQSTDTQYF. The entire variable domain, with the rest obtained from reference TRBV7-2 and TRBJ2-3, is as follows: GAGVSQSPSNKVTEKGKDVELRCDPISGHTALYWYRQSLGQGLEFLIYFQGNSAPDKSGLPSDRFSAERTGGSVSTLTIQRTQQEDSAVYLCASSLSQSTDTQYFGPGTRLTVL.

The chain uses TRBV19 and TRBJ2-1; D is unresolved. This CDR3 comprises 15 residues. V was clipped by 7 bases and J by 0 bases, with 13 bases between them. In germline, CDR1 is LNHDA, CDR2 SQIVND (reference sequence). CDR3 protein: CASTDVPSSYNEQFF. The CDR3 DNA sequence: TGTGCCAGTACCGACGTCCCTAGCTCCTACAATGAGCAGTTCTTC.

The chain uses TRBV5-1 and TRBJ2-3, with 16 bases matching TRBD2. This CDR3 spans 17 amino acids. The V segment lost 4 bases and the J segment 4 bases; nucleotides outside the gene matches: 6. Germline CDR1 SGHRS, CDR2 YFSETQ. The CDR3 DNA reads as TGCGCCAGCAGCACCGGGACTAGCGGGGGGGCTTCAGATACGCAGTATTTT. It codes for CASSTGTSGGASDTQYF.

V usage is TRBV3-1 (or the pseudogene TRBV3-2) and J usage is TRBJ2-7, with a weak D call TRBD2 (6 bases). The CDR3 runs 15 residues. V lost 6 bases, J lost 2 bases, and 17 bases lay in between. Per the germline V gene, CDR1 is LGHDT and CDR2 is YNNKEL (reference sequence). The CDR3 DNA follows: TGTGCCAGCAGTAGAGCGGAGGGGACGACCTACGAGCAGTACTTC. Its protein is CASSRAEGTTYEQYF.

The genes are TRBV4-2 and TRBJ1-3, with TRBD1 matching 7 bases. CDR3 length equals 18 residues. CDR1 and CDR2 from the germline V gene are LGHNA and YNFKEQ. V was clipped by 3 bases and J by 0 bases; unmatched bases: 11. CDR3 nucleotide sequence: TGTGCCAGCAGCCATCCACAGGGGCTGGTAATCTCTGGAAACACCATATATTTT. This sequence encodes CASSHPQGLVISGNTIYF.

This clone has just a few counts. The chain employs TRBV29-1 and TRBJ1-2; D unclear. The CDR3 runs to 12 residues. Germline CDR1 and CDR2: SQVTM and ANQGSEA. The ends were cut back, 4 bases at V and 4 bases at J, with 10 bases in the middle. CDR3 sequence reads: CSVVSRSYGYTF. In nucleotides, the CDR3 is TGCAGCGTTGTGAGCAGGTCCTATGGCTACACCTTC.

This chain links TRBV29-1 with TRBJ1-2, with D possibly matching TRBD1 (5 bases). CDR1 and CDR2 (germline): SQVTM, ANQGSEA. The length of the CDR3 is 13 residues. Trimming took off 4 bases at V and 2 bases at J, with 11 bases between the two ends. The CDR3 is CSVVARGNYGYTF. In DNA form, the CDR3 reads TGCAGCGTTGTCGCCCGGGGGAACTATGGCTACACCTTC.

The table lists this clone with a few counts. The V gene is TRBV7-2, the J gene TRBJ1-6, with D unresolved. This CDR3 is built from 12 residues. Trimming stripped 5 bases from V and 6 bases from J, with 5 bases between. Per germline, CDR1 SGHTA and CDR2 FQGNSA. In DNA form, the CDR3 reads TGTGCCAGCAGCCAATTTAATTCACCCCTCCACTTT. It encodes CASSQFNSPLHF.

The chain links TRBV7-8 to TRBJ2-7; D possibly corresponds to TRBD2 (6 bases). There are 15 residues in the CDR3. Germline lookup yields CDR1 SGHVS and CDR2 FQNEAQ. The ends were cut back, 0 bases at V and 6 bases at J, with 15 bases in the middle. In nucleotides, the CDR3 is TGTGCCAGCAGCTTAGCTATGGGGGGTTCCCCCGAGCAGTACTTC. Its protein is CASSLAMGGSPEQYF.

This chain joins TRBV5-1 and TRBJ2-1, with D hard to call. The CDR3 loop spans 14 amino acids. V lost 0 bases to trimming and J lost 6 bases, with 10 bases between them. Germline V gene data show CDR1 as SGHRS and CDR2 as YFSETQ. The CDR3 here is CASSLGGSFNEQFF. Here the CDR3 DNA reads TGCGCCAGCAGCTTGGGTGGTAGTTTCAATGAGCAGTTCTTC.

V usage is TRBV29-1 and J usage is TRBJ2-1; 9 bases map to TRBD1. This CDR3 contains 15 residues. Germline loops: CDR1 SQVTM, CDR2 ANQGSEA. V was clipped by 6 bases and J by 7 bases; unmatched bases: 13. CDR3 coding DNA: TGCAGCGTCCAAAATCCCGGGACAGGGATTAATGAGCAGTTCTTC. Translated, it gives CSVQNPGTGINEQFF.

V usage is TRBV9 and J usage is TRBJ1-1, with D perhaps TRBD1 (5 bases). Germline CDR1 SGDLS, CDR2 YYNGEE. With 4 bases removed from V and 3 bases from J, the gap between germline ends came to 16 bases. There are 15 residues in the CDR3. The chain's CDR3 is CASSSRQQVDTEAFF. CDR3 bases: TGTGCCAGCAGCTCCCGACAACAGGTGGACACTGAAGCTTTCTTT.

The CDR3 here is CASSQPTSGARDTQYF. The CDR3 DNA follows: TGCGCCAGCAGCCAGCCGACTAGCGGGGCGAGAGATACGCAGTATTTT. This chain uses TRBV4-1 with TRBJ2-3; the match to TRBD2 covers 11 bases. Per germline, CDR1 MGHRA and CDR2 YSYEKL. CDR3 length: 16 residues. J was trimmed by 5 bases and V by 3 bases; bases with no gene match: 7.

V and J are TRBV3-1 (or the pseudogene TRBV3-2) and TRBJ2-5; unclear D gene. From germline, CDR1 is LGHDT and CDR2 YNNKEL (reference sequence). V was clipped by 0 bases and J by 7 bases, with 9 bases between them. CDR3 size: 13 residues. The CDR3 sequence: CASSQDPPVTQYF. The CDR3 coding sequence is TGTGCCAGCAGCCAAGATCCCCCCGTGACCCAGTACTTC.

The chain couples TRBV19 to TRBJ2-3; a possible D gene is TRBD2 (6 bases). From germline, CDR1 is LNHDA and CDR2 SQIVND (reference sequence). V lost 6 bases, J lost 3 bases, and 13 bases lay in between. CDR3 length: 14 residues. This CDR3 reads CASREGRKTDTQYF. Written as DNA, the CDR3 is TGTGCCAGTAGGGAGGGAAGGAAAACAGATACGCAGTATTTT. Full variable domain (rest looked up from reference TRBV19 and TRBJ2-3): DGGITQSPKYLFRKEGQNVTLSCEQNLNHDAMYWYRQDPGQGLRLIYYSQIVNDFQKGDIAEGYSVSREKKESFPLTVTSAQKNPTAFYLCASREGRKTDTQYFGPGTRLTVL.

The CDR3, as DNA: TGTGCCATCAGTGACGCGACAGCTTTTAATCAGCCCCAGCATTTT. It translates to CAISDATAFNQPQHF. This chain joins TRBV10-3 and TRBJ1-5, with D perhaps TRBD1 (5 bases). The V gene's germline CDR1 is ENHRY and CDR2 SYGVKD. The CDR3 length is 15 residues. Trimming cost V 3 bases and J 4 bases, with 13 bases left between them.

Written as DNA, the CDR3 is TGTGCCAGCAGGTACTTACAGGGGACAAATCAGCCCCAGCATTTT. It translates to CASRYLQGTNQPQHF. The J gene is TRBJ1-5, the V gene TRBV2, with TRBD1 matching 7 bases. The CDR3 is 15 amino acids. The junction had 9 bases not matched to a gene; V was cut back by 6 bases and J by 4 bases. Per the germline V gene, CDR1 is SNHLY and CDR2 is FYNNEI.

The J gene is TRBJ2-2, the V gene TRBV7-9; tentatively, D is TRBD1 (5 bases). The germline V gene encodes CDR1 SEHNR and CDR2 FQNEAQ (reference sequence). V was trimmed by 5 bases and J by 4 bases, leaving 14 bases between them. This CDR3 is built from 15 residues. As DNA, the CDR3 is TGTGCCAGCAGCCCCCACCCAGGGATCACCGGGGAGCTGTTTTTT. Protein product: CASSPHPGITGELFF.